These 4 T cell receptor beta chains were all obtained from the same sample, sequenced in a study of T cells in Graves' hyperthyroidism and ophthalmopathy (dated by TCRdb to the late 2010s). The method behind the library was multiplex PCR. Instrument used: Illumina HiSeq 2000. Amplification of TCR beta CDR3 regions was carried out from RNA transcripts. For the first round of RT-PCR on the TCR CDR3, the HTBI primer set was used together with the Qiagen OneStep RT-PCR kit. The public reads were run again by TCRdb, first through fastp at Q25 and then through MiXCR, and only productive beta chains were kept. For every CDR3 protein sequence, its rows merge into one entry that carries the most common genes and DNA. In this sample the table shows 700,000 or so distinct CDR3 sequences, about a sixth of which occur a single time. The ten largest make up around 7.7% of the sample. Specimen: blood. The receptor set was obtained from a man aged 18 to 29 with Graves' hyperthyroidism.

The genes are TRBV9 and TRBJ2-2, with 12 bases lining up with TRBD2. This CDR3 spans 16 amino acids. With 4 bases clipped from V and 4 bases from J, the junction kept 5 bases outside the gene matches. CDR1 SGDLS and CDR2 YYNGEE come from the germline V gene. The CDR3 protein is CASSPAGLAGTGELFF. Written as DNA, the CDR3 is TGTGCCAGCAGCCCCGCGGGACTAGCGGGCACCGGGGAGCTGTTTTTT.

This clonotype appeared many times. The rearrangement links TRBV2 to TRBJ2-7, with D tentatively TRBD2 (6 bases). V lost 5 bases, J lost 6 bases, and 20 bases lay in between. The CDR3 consists of 15 residues. CDR1 and CDR2 (germline): SNHLY, FYNNEI. CDR3 region: CASSSPAGQGSEQYF. CDR3 DNA sequence: TGTGCCAGCAGTTCCCCCGCGGGGCAGGGAAGCGAGCAGTACTTC.

The chain couples TRBV7-9 to TRBJ2-5, with D perhaps TRBD1 or TRBD2 (6 bases each). CDR1 SEHNR and CDR2 FQNEAQ come from the germline V gene (reference sequence). The CDR3 has 16 residues. The V and J ends lost 5 bases and 5 bases respectively, with 21 bases between them. The CDR3 DNA reads as TGTGCCAGCAGCCCCCCCCTCGAGGGGGGACGCGAGACCCAGTACTTC. Translating it yields CASSPPLEGGRETQYF.

This clonotype came up many times. The rearrangement uses TRBV7-8 and TRBJ1-1; 10 nucleotides agree with TRBD1. Germline V gene lookup returns CDR1 SGHVS and CDR2 FQNEAQ. This CDR3 has 15 residues. Trimming cost V 3 bases and J 6 bases; bases outside gene matches: 7. The CDR3 region has the DNA TGTGCCAGCAGCTTTCCGGGACAGGGGTTTTCTGAAGCTTTCTTT. Amino acid sequence: CASSFPGQGFSEAFF.